Each of the 6 T cell receptor beta chains below was sequenced from the same sample in a study of T cell repertoires in cytomegalovirus infection. One entry per CDR3 protein, called by TCRdb with MiXCR from the reads. This sample has roughly 700,000 distinct CDR3 sequences, with roughly 30% found just once. Antigens for these TCRs are unknown. This sample comprised cultured PBMCs, obtained from culture after CMV antigen stimulation. The receptor set was obtained from a human donor in good health (CMV status not recorded). Some clones in this sample may be carry-over from other donors' samples.

V and J are TRBV12-5 and TRBJ2-5; 7 nucleotides match TRBD2. This CDR3 comprises 16 residues. Germline CDR1 reads LGHNT; CDR2 reads FRNRAP. V was clipped by 2 bases and J by 2 bases; unmatched bases: 8. The CDR3 DNA follows: TGTGCTAGTGGTTTGTCCCGGGGGGATCGACAAGAGACCCAGTACTTC. It yields the protein CASGLSRGDRQETQYF.

This clonotype was seen only a few times. The rearrangement uses TRBV19 and TRBJ2-5; D might be TRBD1 (7 bases). V was pared by 2 bases and J by 4 bases, with 14 bases between. Germline CDR1 reads LNHDA; CDR2 reads SQIVND (reference sequence). This CDR3 contains 15 residues. The CDR3 here is CASSIRRRGPETQYF. CDR3 in DNA: TGTGCCAGTAGTATACGAAGGAGGGGGCCAGAGACCCAGTACTTC.

The chain couples TRBV6-1 to TRBJ2-5; D uncertain. This CDR3 is built from 12 residues. The germline gives CDR1 MNHNS, CDR2 SASEGT. V was cut by 5 bases and J by 2 bases, with 6 bases left in between. CDR3 loop: CASSYRQETQYF. The CDR3 DNA follows: TGTGCCAGCAGTTACCGGCAAGAGACCCAGTACTTC.

This clonotype was counted ten times or more. The genes are TRBV5-6 and TRBJ1-2, with a possible D match to TRBD1 (5 bases). Between the trimmed V and J ends, which lost 0 bases and 1 base, there was a span of 13 bases. The CDR3 has 16 amino acids. Germline CDR1 and CDR2: SGHDT and YYEEEE. The CDR3 DNA reads TGTGCCAGCAGCTTGGATGGAGGGCAGGGTAACTATGGCTACACCTTC. This translates into CASSLDGGQGNYGYTF.

This clonotype appeared many times. The rearrangement uses TRBV7-2 and TRBJ1-5, with a possible D match to TRBD1 (5 bases). This CDR3 has 12 amino acids. Trimming removed 2 bases at V and 6 bases at J, with 5 bases between. Looked up from germline, CDR1 is SGHTA and CDR2 is FQGNSA. The CDR3: CASSLRGQPQHF. As DNA, the CDR3 is TGTGCCAGCAGCTTAAGGGGTCAGCCCCAGCATTTT.

In this sample, this clonotype turned up many times. This rearrangement joins TRBV7-9 to TRBJ2-1, with 10 positions matching TRBD2. This CDR3 has 19 residues. The trim removed 4 bases at V and 0 bases at J, leaving 12 bases unmatched. Germline values: CDR1 SEHNR, CDR2 FQNEAQ (reference sequence). CDR3 loop: CASSSDVAGGPSSYNEQFF. CDR3 in DNA: TGTGCCAGCAGCTCAGACGTAGCGGGAGGTCCGAGCTCCTACAATGAGCAGTTCTTC.